The clone carrying this TCR beta chain was detected many times. Those patients with uncontrolled infection, other autoimmune disease, pregnancy or lactation were excluded. The authors took PBMCs from 8 to 10 ml fresh peripheral blood. From RNA transcripts, TCR beta CDR3 regions were amplified. An initial round of RT-PCR targeting the TCR CDR3 relied on the HTBI primer set. MiXCR was run by TCRdb on the multiplex PCR reads, yielding one entry per CDR3 protein. Among about half a million distinct CDR3 sequences listed, approximately 25% were seen once. These data come from a study of T cells in Graves' hyperthyroidism and ophthalmopathy. Trimming cost V 3 bases and J 6 bases, with 11 bases left between them. This CDR3 is built from 13 residues.

Sequencing was performed on blood. The gene calls are TRBV12-3 or TRBV12-4 and TRBJ1-1, with a weak D call TRBD1 (5 bases). The clonotype originates from a woman aged 30 to 39 with Graves' ophthalmopathy. CDR3 in amino acids: CASSFRESAEAFF. In nucleotides, the CDR3 is TGTGCCAGCAGTTTCAGGGAATCGGCTGAAGCTTTCTTT.